Only a few counts were recorded for the clone carrying this T cell receptor beta chain. CDR1 is SGHTA, CDR2 FQGNSA, per germline. V was clipped by 5 bases and J by 12 bases, with 20 bases between them. The CDR3 runs to 14 residues. Unique molecular identifiers were used in preparing the TCRbeta library. Using its own MiXCR run on the PCR reads, TCRdb lists one record per CDR3 protein. Of some 590,000 distinct CDR3 sequences in the sample, about 10% are singletons; the top ten hold roughly 4%. This entry comes from a study of T-cell reconstitution after alpha-beta-depleted transplantation in children. The receptor's source is a human donor who donated a stem cell graft to a child with acute myeloid leukemia. The V and J genes are TRBV7-2 and TRBJ2-4; D remains ambiguous. The starting material was PBMCs from the stem cell graft donor, obtained from the stem cell graft. CDR3 nucleotides: TGTGCCAGCAGCCCAATAGGCCCCCGCCGCGATCAGTACTTC. Its protein product is CASSPIGPRRDQYF.